The 4 T cell receptor beta chains below were found in one sample sequenced in a study of blood T cell repertoires in COVID-19 (TCRdb year 2020). Library preparation used the immunoSEQ multiplex PCR assay. Entries here come from immuneACCESS through TCRdb and include only in-frame sequences with V and J called. Some clones fail to appear in such tables; in the studies checked, an unresolved V gene covers under half of the shortfall, and the cause of the remainder is unknown. The sample table contains about 100,000 clones; only one count was recorded for around four fifths of them. Of the sample, approximately 30% falls within the top ten clones. Specimen: peripheral blood. The origin of the receptors is a man between 65 and 79 years old with active or convalescent COVID-19.

This clone was counted between two and nine times. The chain recombines TRBV20-1 with TRBJ2-3; unclear D gene. This CDR3 is built from 11 residues. The V gene's germline CDR1 is DFQATT and CDR2 SNEGSKA (reference sequence). Trimming took off 6 bases at V and 5 bases at J, with 9 bases between the two ends. CDR3 residues: CSAQSGDTQYF. CDR3 nucleotide sequence: TGCAGTGCCCAATCCGGAGATACGCAGTATTTT.

The chain couples TRBV10-2 to TRBJ2-4, with TRBD2 identical over 8 bases. Germline assignment: CDR1 WSHSY and CDR2 SAAADI. CDR3 size: 16 residues. Germline trimming cut 0 bases from V and 0 bases from J; bases unmatched to any gene: 1. CDR3 coding DNA: TGCGCCAGCAGTGAGTCGGGACTAGGAGCCAAAAACATTCAGTACTTC. Translation: CASSESGLGAKNIQYF.

This chain connects TRBV14 to TRBJ2-2; 8 nucleotides line up with TRBD1. Germline CDR1 reads SGHDN; CDR2 reads FVKESK. The CDR3 has 14 residues. Trimming removed 6 bases from V and 4 bases from J; junction bases left unmatched: 4. The CDR3 is CASSGTGRTGELFF. In DNA form, the CDR3 reads TGTGCCAGCAGTGGGACAGGCCGCACCGGGGAGCTGTTTTTT.

This clone was observed a few times. The chain employs TRBV27 and TRBJ2-7, with D tentatively TRBD2 (6 bases). CDR3 length: 15 amino acids. V lost 3 bases to trimming and J lost 3 bases, with 15 bases between them. In germline, CDR1 is MNHEY, CDR2 SMNVEV (reference sequence). The CDR3 loop reads CASSFQVADDYEQYF. In DNA form, the CDR3 reads TGTGCCAGCAGTTTCCAAGTAGCGGACGACTACGAGCAGTACTTC.